The subject of this entry is one T cell receptor (beta chain). The data are from a study of blood T cell repertoires in COVID-19. Study information: Sites across the United States, Italy and Spain contributed samples from acute and convalescent COVID-19. T cells, B-cell-depleted T cells, or PBMCs supplied cDNA or gDNA.

V was clipped by 3 bases and J by 0 bases; unmatched bases: 6. Germline V gene data show CDR1 as SGHNT and CDR2 as YYREEE (reference sequence). This CDR3 contains 17 residues. In the original analysis: Estimates of nucleated cell counts were drawn from the amplification of reference gene primers. Measured with immunoSEQ multiplex PCR; TCRdb has only the in-frame clones, and not every one. The V and J calls and the clone size are those of that table, but D and trimming were determined from the DNA. Of about 170,000 clones listed, around nine tenths are singletons. The chain has TRBV5-4 and TRBJ2-7, with 13 positions matching TRBD2. This TCR was sampled from a man aged 18 to 30 with active or convalescent COVID-19. Sequencing input: peripheral blood. CDR3 amino acids: CASSSGLAGYLSYEQYF. The CDR3 DNA reads as TGTGCCAGCAGCTCGGGACTAGCGGGATACCTCTCCTACGAGCAGTACTTC.